This T cell receptor beta chain came from a study of OX40 agonist ivuxolimab in advanced cancers. Study-level findings and limits: Both blood CD4+ and CD8+ T cells showed clonal growth by week 6 at 0.1 to 3.0 mg/kg. CD8+ T cells averaged more expanded clones than CD4+.

Clones were sequenced by immunoSEQ multiplex PCR, and TCRdb holds only the in-frame ones, with some missing. The sample has tens of thousands of clones, about nine tenths seen once. No patient had autoimmune disease or received systemic immunosuppression. CDR3 length equals 15 residues. Germline CDR1 reads LNHNV; CDR2 reads YYDKDF (reference sequence). J gave up 8 bases and V 0 bases, and 8 bases lay outside the gene matches. Notes on this clone: Its antigen remains unidentified.

This specimen was CD4+ or CD8+ T cells sorted from blood, taken in a trial of the OX40 agonist ivuxolimab. The TCR originated in an adult with an advanced solid tumor such as melanoma, head and neck, liver or kidney cancer. The chain employs TRBV15 and TRBJ1-2; TRBD1 aligns across 8 bases. The CDR3 DNA reads as TGTGCCACCAGCAGAGATCGTTGGACAGGGAACGGCTACACCTTC. As protein: CATSRDRWTGNGYTF.